These 24 T cell receptor beta chains came from one sample sequenced in a study of cytomegalovirus exposure and HLA in healthy donors. The primer mix had 60 Vbeta and 13 Jbeta primers. Assay used: immunoSEQ multiplex PCR; TCRdb lists only in-frame clones, some missing. The sample records over 100,000 clones, roughly 83% being singletons. The material sequenced was PBMCs. Source of these receptors: a man in his forties or fifties in good health and CMV-seronegative.

The V call is TRBV7-8, the J call TRBJ1-1; D gene unclear. CDR1 SGHVS and CDR2 FQNEAQ come from the germline V gene. The V end was cut by 10 bases, the J end by 7 bases, with 13 bases between. The CDR3 sequence is 11 residues long. This chain's CDR3 is CATATGYEAFF. CDR3 DNA: TGTGCCACCGCGACGGGGTATGAAGCTTTCTTT.

This rearrangement joins TRBV2 to TRBJ2-5; 10 bases agree with TRBD2. From germline, CDR1 is SNHLY and CDR2 FYNNEI. The CDR3 sequence is 16 residues long. Unmatched junction bases numbered 10, after V lost 4 bases and J lost 5 bases. The CDR3 protein is CASSVGPAGGLETQYF. Written as DNA, the CDR3 is TGTGCCAGCAGTGTCGGGCCAGCGGGGGGGTTGGAGACCCAGTACTTC.

The rearrangement links TRBV5-1 to TRBJ2-2, with 8 bases identical to TRBD1. Germline V gene data show CDR1 as SGHRS and CDR2 as YFSETQ. This CDR3 region has 20 residues. With V trimmed by 6 bases and J by 7 bases, 26 bases remained unmatched. Written as DNA, the CDR3 is TGCGCCAGCACCCTGATTTGGACAGGGTCCCAGATCGAAGCCAACGGGGAGCTGTTTTTT. Amino acids: CASTLIWTGSQIEANGELFF.

The chain employs TRBV7-6 and TRBJ2-1; TRBD2 aligns across 8 bases. Germline CDR1 is SGHVS and CDR2 is FNYEAQ. This CDR3 is 17 amino acids long. V lost 5 bases, J lost 0 bases, and 9 bases stayed unmatched. As DNA, the CDR3 is TGTGCCAGCAGCGAGAGGACTAGCCTAAGCTCCTACAATGAGCAGTTCTTC. Its translation: CASSERTSLSSYNEQFF.

V gene TRBV7-3 combines with J gene TRBJ1-1; TRBD1 aligns across 7 bases. Trimming removed 1 base from V and 11 bases from J; junction bases left unmatched: 13. CDR1 and CDR2 (germline): SGHTA, FQGTGA. The CDR3 consists of 15 residues. CDR3 amino acids: CASSLNPLDRAGAFF. Here the CDR3 DNA reads TGTGCCAGCAGCTTAAACCCTCTAGACAGGGCGGGGGCTTTCTTT.

The chain couples TRBV4-1 to TRBJ2-6, with D possibly being TRBD2 (5 bases). Germline V lookup: CDR1 MGHRA, CDR2 YSYEKL. V was pared by 4 bases and J by 4 bases, with 14 bases between. CDR3 size: 16 residues. CDR3 sequence reads: CASSREPLTGANVLTF. The CDR3 DNA reads as TGCGCCAGCAGCCGGGAGCCTCTCACCGGGGCCAACGTCCTGACTTTC.

This chain uses TRBV19 with TRBJ2-1; 11 bases map to TRBD2. The CDR3 runs 13 residues. Germline trimming cut 8 bases from V and 7 bases from J; bases unmatched to any gene: 4. Germline CDR1 reads LNHDA; CDR2 reads SQIVND (reference sequence). CDR3 protein: CASELAGGNEQFF. DNA for the CDR3: TGTGCCAGTGAGCTAGCGGGGGGTAATGAGCAGTTCTTC.

The CDR3 sequence is CASSQEVPSGENNEQFF. The CDR3 DNA reads as TGCGCCAGCAGCCAAGAGGTCCCTAGCGGGGAGAACAATGAGCAGTTCTTC. The J gene is TRBJ2-1, the V gene TRBV4-3; 9 positions match TRBD2. Trimming cost V 0 bases and J 5 bases; bases outside gene matches: 8. The CDR3 runs 17 residues. Per the germline V gene, CDR1 is LGHNA and CDR2 is YSLEER.

A few counts support this clone. The V and J genes are TRBV27 and TRBJ2-7, with 9 bases identical to TRBD2. The ends lost 6 bases at V and 3 bases at J; junction bases unmatched: 9. The CDR3 is made up of 15 amino acids. CDR1 MNHEY and CDR2 SMNVEV come from the germline V gene (reference sequence). The CDR3 DNA sequence: TGTGCCAGCAGGGGGAGGGAAGCGGGGGGCTACGAGCAGTACTTC. It translates to CASRGREAGGYEQYF.

The V gene is TRBV6-5, the J gene TRBJ2-7, with D unclear. Germline CDR1 reads MNHEY; CDR2 reads SVGAGI. The CDR3 consists of 12 residues. The V and J ends lost 6 bases and 3 bases respectively, with 9 bases between them. CDR3 loop: CASRNSYYEQYF. CDR3 bases: TGTGCCAGCAGAAACAGCTACTACGAGCAGTACTTC.

This chain connects TRBV6-5 to TRBJ2-7, with 12 bases matching TRBD1. J gave up 7 bases and V 5 bases, and 6 bases lay outside the gene matches. Per the germline V gene, CDR1 is MNHEY and CDR2 is SVGAGI. CDR3 size: 14 residues. The CDR3 sequence: CASSPGQGAREQYF. The CDR3 nucleotides are TGTGCCAGCAGTCCGGGACAGGGGGCGCGGGAGCAGTACTTC.

This clone has a single count. V and J are TRBV5-4 and TRBJ2-3; TRBD2 agrees at 13 bases. This CDR3 region has 18 residues. The V and J ends lost 4 bases and 0 bases, in that order; junction bases with no gene match: 8. Germline values: CDR1 SGHNT, CDR2 YYREEE (reference sequence). CDR3 in amino acids: CASSVGLAGDTSTDTQYF. CDR3 in DNA: TGTGCCAGCAGCGTAGGACTAGCGGGGGATACTAGCACAGATACGCAGTATTTT. Supplemented by reference TRBV5-4 and TRBJ2-3, the full variable domain reads ETGVTQSPTHLIKTRGQQVTLRCSSQSGHNTVSWYQQALGQGPQFIFQYYREEENGRGNFPPRFSGLQFPNYSSELNVNALELDDSALYLCASSVGLAGDTSTDTQYFGPGTRLTVL.

The chain uses TRBV6-5 and TRBJ2-5, with D tentatively TRBD2 (7 bases). The closer fit of TRBJ2-7 to the DNA end suggests the J call may be wrong. The CDR3 has 15 amino acids. In germline, CDR1 is MNHEY, CDR2 SVGAGI. The CDR3, as DNA: TGTGCCAGCAGTCCCCCGGGGGCGGGAGCCACCGAGCAGTACTTC. It codes for CASSPPGAGATEQYF.

This rearrangement joins TRBV9 to TRBJ1-2, with D unresolved. This CDR3 comprises 15 residues. The germline V and J ends were trimmed by 4 bases and 4 bases, with 17 bases remaining between them. Germline V gives CDR1 SGDLS, CDR2 YYNGEE. DNA of the CDR3: TGTGCCAGCAGCCGGGAGGTCGTGGGGATCTATGGCTACACCTTC. Amino acid sequence: CASSREVVGIYGYTF.

This rearrangement joins TRBV11-2 to TRBJ2-5; the match to TRBD2 covers 13 bases. The CDR3 covers 16 residues. Germline V gene lookup returns CDR1 SGHAT and CDR2 FQNNGV. V lost 5 bases to trimming and J lost 5 bases; unmatched junction nucleotides: 8. The CDR3 DNA follows: TGTGCCAGCAGCGAAACTAGCGGGGGGGCCGAGGAGACCCAGTACTTC. Translating it yields CASSETSGGAEETQYF.

V usage is TRBV18 and J usage is TRBJ2-3; D is uncertain. Germline CDR1 and CDR2: KGHSH and LQKENI. V was trimmed by 4 bases and J by 5 bases, leaving 13 bases between them. CDR3 length: 14 residues. The CDR3 DNA reads TGTGCCAGCTCACTCACATCGCCTTTAGATACGCAGTATTTT. Translating gives CASSLTSPLDTQYF.

The chain has TRBV7-9 and TRBJ2-1; no reliable D call. This CDR3 is built from 14 residues. V was trimmed by 5 bases and J by 1 base, leaving 9 bases between them. Germline V gives CDR1 SEHNR, CDR2 FQNEAQ (reference sequence). The CDR3 nucleotides are TGTGCCAGCAGCCCCGCGATTTCCTACAATGAGCAGTTCTTC. This gives the protein CASSPAISYNEQFF.

The rearrangement joins TRBV6-1 to TRBJ2-7; 10 bases match TRBD1. V lost 6 bases and J lost 3; bases outside the gene matches: 8. CDR3 size: 15 residues. CDR1 is MNHNS and CDR2 is SASEGT in the germline V gene. The CDR3 sequence: CASRAGTGEIYEQYF. The CDR3, as DNA: TGTGCCAGCAGAGCCGGGACAGGGGAAATCTACGAGCAGTACTTC.

The V and J genes are TRBV5-1 and TRBJ1-5; D unclear. Germline CDR1 is SGHRS and CDR2 is YFSETQ. This CDR3 region has 15 residues. V lost 4 bases, J lost 0 bases, and 11 bases lay in between. CDR3 protein: CASSLTPSSNQPQHF. The CDR3 DNA follows: TGCGCCAGCAGCCTGACACCTTCTAGCAATCAGCCCCAGCATTTT.

This clone was detected only a few times. This chain joins TRBV9 and TRBJ2-1; a weak D match, TRBD1 (5 bases). V was trimmed by 0 bases and J by 5 bases, leaving 9 bases between them. Germline-derived CDR1 and CDR2 are SGDLS and YYNGEE. This CDR3 is 14 amino acids long. The CDR3 protein is CASSVGQLDNEQFF. For the CDR3, the DNA is TGTGCCAGCAGCGTAGGACAGCTCGACAATGAGCAGTTCTTC.

The chain has TRBV11-2 and TRBJ2-3, with 14 nucleotides matching TRBD2. Germline V CDR1 and CDR2: SGHAT, FQNNGV. CDR3 length equals 18 residues. The V segment lost 5 bases and the J segment 11 bases; nucleotides outside the gene matches: 18. The CDR3: CASSPHPGTSGGPIRQYF. The CDR3 coding sequence is TGTGCCAGCAGCCCCCACCCCGGGACTAGCGGGGGACCGATAAGGCAGTATTTT.

The J gene is TRBJ2-5, the V gene TRBV27, with D perhaps TRBD1 (6 bases). This CDR3 comprises 14 residues. The germline gives CDR1 MNHEY, CDR2 SMNVEV (reference sequence). Trimming stripped 4 bases from V and 9 bases from J, with 18 bases between. This CDR3 reads CASSSRDRPGAQYF. In nucleotides, the CDR3 is TGTGCCAGCAGTTCCCGTGACAGGCCAGGGGCCCAGTACTTC.

The chain employs TRBV4-1 and TRBJ1-4; D is uncertain. The CDR3 consists of 13 residues. Germline V lookup: CDR1 MGHRA, CDR2 YSYEKL. Trimming left V 0 bases short and J 8 bases short, with 7 bases between. The CDR3 protein is CASSQDQEEKLFF. CDR3 coding DNA: TGCGCCAGCAGCCAAGACCAAGAGGAAAAACTGTTTTTT.

This clone was detected only a few times. The CDR3 region is CAISEKRESNQPQHF. CDR3 in DNA: TGTGCCATCAGTGAAAAAAGGGAGAGCAATCAGCCCCAGCATTTT. This chain joins TRBV10-3 and TRBJ1-5; D is unclear. Germline V lookup: CDR1 ENHRY, CDR2 SYGVKD. The V end lost 3 bases, the J end lost 1 base, and 10 bases lay between the germline ends. The length of the CDR3 is 15 residues.